In its sample, the clone carrying this T cell receptor (beta chain) was seen a few times. This record belongs to a study of blood T cell repertoires in COVID-19. The wider study: Acute and convalescent COVID-19 samples came from the United States, Italy and Spain.

Some clones are missing from TCRdb's copy, which holds only in-frame ones; the method was immunoSEQ multiplex PCR. The sample holds roughly 150,000 clones, over 75% seen once. Germline V gene lookup returns CDR1 SGDLS and CDR2 YYNGEE. This CDR3 is 14 amino acids long. The J segment lost 1 base and the V segment lost 4 bases, leaving 3 bases of the junction unmatched. Sequenced: peripheral blood. This sequence was found in a man at least 80 years old with COVID-19, enrolled during active disease. The genes are TRBV9 and TRBJ1-1; 8 nucleotides match TRBD1. DNA for the CDR3: TGTGCCAGCAGCCTCGGGACAGGGAACACTGAAGCTTTCTTT. Translating it yields CASSLGTGNTEAFF. Together with reference TRBV9 and TRBJ1-1, the CDR3 gives the full variable domain: DSGVTQTPKHLITATGQRVTLRCSPRSGDLSVYWYQQSLDQGLQFLIQYYNGEERAKGNILERFSAQQFPDLHSELNLSSLELGDSALYFCASSLGTGNTEAFFGQGTRLTVV.